Shown below are 17 T cell receptor beta chains from a single sample sequenced in a study of patients and donors after allogeneic stem cell transplantation (dated by TCRdb to about 2020). Receptor libraries were prepared by RT-PCR. Sequencing relied on a NextSeq 550. In-frame beta chains were kept once TCRdb had trimmed the public reads at Q25 with fastp and called clones with MiXCR. Rows with a matching CDR3 protein are joined into one entry that keeps the most common DNA and genes. The sample table lists approximately 220,000 distinct CDR3 sequences, more than 35% of them with a count of one. The top ten hold 11% of the sample. Sequencing input: blood, either unsorted or a sorted T cell fraction (not recorded which). The receptors stem from a human donor who was either an allogeneic HSCT recipient or a stem cell or donor lymphocyte infusion donor (not recorded which). It is not recorded whose cells these are; they may come from a transplant donor.

The chain has TRBV25-1 and TRBJ1-1, with 7 bases identical to TRBD1. V lost 3 bases, J lost 1 base, and 5 bases stayed unmatched. This CDR3 is 15 amino acids long. Germline CDR1 reads MGHDK; CDR2 reads SYGVNS. The CDR3 loop reads CASSDPRTGNTEAFF. The CDR3 DNA sequence: TGTGCCAGCAGTGATCCTCGGACAGGGAACACTGAAGCTTTCTTT.

The rearrangement links TRBV29-1 to TRBJ2-3; D unresolved. The CDR3 totals 11 residues. Germline CDR1 SQVTM, CDR2 ANQGSEA. Trimming shortened V by 6 bases and J by 6 bases, and 10 bases separated the two germline ends. The CDR3 DNA follows: TGCAGCGTCCTCGGTCCGGATACGCAGTATTTT. Its protein is CSVLGPDTQYF.

The V call is TRBV5-4, the J call TRBJ2-7; a weak D match, TRBD1 (5 bases). CDR1 and CDR2 (germline): SGHNT, YYREEE (reference sequence). The V and J ends lost 4 bases and 0 bases respectively, with 11 bases between them. The CDR3 is 14 amino acids. In nucleotides, the CDR3 is TGTGCCAGCAGCCCAGGACAATACTCCTACGAGCAGTACTTC. The encoded protein is CASSPGQYSYEQYF.

The chain links TRBV6-5 to TRBJ2-7; the D is unclear. V was shortened by 4 bases and J by 0 bases, with 16 bases between the two germline ends. The germline V gene has CDR1 MNHEY and CDR2 SVGAGI. The CDR3 has 16 residues. The DNA for the CDR3 is TGTGCCAGCAGTTTCGTGACTTCTCCTAGCTCCTACGAGCAGTACTTC. Encoded protein: CASSFVTSPSSYEQYF.

This CDR3 is CASSSSIRTGVDTEAFF. CDR3 DNA sequence: TGTGCCAGCAGCTCCTCTATTCGTACAGGGGTTGACACTGAAGCTTTCTTT. The rearrangement links TRBV7-9 to TRBJ1-1; TRBD1 aligns across 7 bases. The germline V gene has CDR1 SEHNR and CDR2 FQNEAQ (reference sequence). CDR3 length: 17 residues. V was pared by 4 bases and J by 3 bases, with 14 bases of the junction left unmatched. The full variable domain, in which reference TRBV7-9 and TRBJ1-1 provide the parts outside the CDR3, is DTGVSQNPRHKITKRGQNVTFRCDPISEHNRLYWYRQTLGQGPEFLTYFQNEAQLEKSRLLSDRFSAERPKGSFSTLEIQRTEQGDSAMYLCASSSSIRTGVDTEAFFGQGTRLTVV.

V is TRBV29-1 and J is TRBJ2-1, with TRBD2 matching 10 bases. After removal of 3 bases from V and 13 bases from J, the junction contained 9 bases not matched to a gene. CDR1 and CDR2 from the germline V gene are SQVTM and ANQGSEA. The CDR3 extends over 13 amino acids. CDR3 amino acids: CSVDLAGAPQQFF. As DNA, the CDR3 is TGCAGCGTTGACCTAGCGGGGGCCCCCCAACAGTTCTTC.

This rearrangement joins TRBV7-9 to TRBJ2-1, with 9 bases aligning to TRBD2. Germline V lookup: CDR1 SEHNR, CDR2 FQNEAQ (reference sequence). V dropped 4 bases and J dropped 6; count of bases not matched to a gene: 4. The CDR3 covers 14 residues. The chain's CDR3 is CASSYLAGVNEQFF. The CDR3 DNA follows: TGTGCCAGCAGCTACTTAGCGGGGGTCAATGAGCAGTTCTTC.

The chain couples TRBV10-3 to TRBJ2-5, with 8 bases lining up with TRBD1. After removal of 4 bases from V and 0 bases from J, the junction contained 10 bases not matched to a gene. CDR1 is ENHRY, CDR2 SYGVKD, per germline. The CDR3 has 17 residues. The CDR3 nucleotides are TGTGCCATCAGTGGCCCTTCCGGGACAGGAGACCAAGAGACCCAGTACTTC. Its translation is CAISGPSGTGDQETQYF.

This clonotype was counted between two and nine times. V is TRBV5-8 and J is TRBJ1-1; D uncertain. Germline values: CDR1 SGHTS, CDR2 YDEGEE. V was clipped by 9 bases and J by 4 bases, with 7 bases between them. The CDR3 spans 10 residues. CDR3 in amino acids: CATRGTEAFF. In DNA form, the CDR3 reads TGTGCCACCAGAGGCACTGAAGCTTTCTTT.

This chain joins TRBV21-1 and TRBJ1-5; the table names TRBD1, a call not compared with the DNA. TRBV21-1 constitutes a pseudogene. There are 14 residues in the CDR3. The CDR3 DNA reads as TGTGCCAGCCTACAGGGTTATAGCAATCAGCCCCAGCATTTT. Encoded protein: CASLQGYSNQPQHF.

This chain uses TRBV5-1 with TRBJ2-1; D unresolved. The germline CDR1 and CDR2 sequences are SGHRS and YFSETQ. Trimming left V 4 bases short and J 10 bases short, with 15 bases between. The CDR3 loop spans 13 amino acids. CDR3: CASSPGWDREQFF. The CDR3 DNA reads as TGCGCCAGCAGCCCCGGTTGGGATCGGGAGCAGTTCTTC.

V gene TRBV18 combines with J gene TRBJ1-4, with 7 bases aligning to TRBD1. Germline loops: CDR1 KGHSH, CDR2 LQKENI. This CDR3 is 16 amino acids long. With V trimmed by 1 base and J by 0 bases, 2 bases remained unmatched. CDR3 nucleotides: TGTGCCAGCTCACCACTTCAGGGGGCAACTAATGAAAAACTGTTTTTT. Translation gives CASSPLQGATNEKLFF.

This chain links TRBV20-1 with TRBJ2-3; D call uncertain. V lost 2 bases and J 6 bases, leaving 9 bases between the germline ends. This CDR3 has 12 amino acids. Germline lookup yields CDR1 DFQATT and CDR2 SNEGSKA (reference sequence). The CDR3 nucleotides read TGCAGTGCTAGAAATAGTGGCGATACGCAGTATTTT. Its protein is CSARNSGDTQYF.

The V and J genes are TRBV29-1 and TRBJ2-1; 7 nucleotides line up with TRBD2. The J segment lost 1 base and the V segment lost 3 bases, leaving 9 bases of the junction unmatched. CDR3 length: 16 residues. In germline, CDR1 is SQVTM, CDR2 ANQGSEA. The CDR3 DNA is TGCAGCGTTGAGCCTGGGCGGGGGATTTCCTACAATGAGCAGTTCTTC. It codes for CSVEPGRGISYNEQFF.

The chain recombines TRBV12-3 or TRBV12-4 with TRBJ2-7, with 8 nucleotides matching TRBD2. The CDR3 is made up of 14 amino acids. J lost 2 bases, V lost 8 bases, and 8 bases had no gene match. CDR3 DNA sequence: TGTGCCAGCTCCCGGGTAGCGGGGCCCTACGAGCAGTACTTC. This encodes CASSRVAGPYEQYF.

The chain recombines TRBV7-9 with TRBJ1-6; D uncertain. Deletions cut 1 base from V and 7 bases from J, with 8 bases between. The V gene's germline CDR1 is SEHNR and CDR2 FQNEAQ (reference sequence). The CDR3 runs to 14 residues. This CDR3 is CASSLEFWNSPLHF. The CDR3 DNA sequence: TGTGCCAGCAGCTTAGAATTTTGGAATTCACCCCTCCACTTT.

This sequence joins TRBV9 and TRBJ1-2; D gene uncertain. Trimming removed 2 bases from V and 8 bases from J, with 13 bases in between. Germline CDR1 is SGDLS and CDR2 is YYNGEE. This CDR3 has 13 residues. The DNA for the CDR3 is TGTGCCAGCAGCGTCGTTCCGGGGATGGGCTACACCTTC. Protein: CASSVVPGMGYTF.